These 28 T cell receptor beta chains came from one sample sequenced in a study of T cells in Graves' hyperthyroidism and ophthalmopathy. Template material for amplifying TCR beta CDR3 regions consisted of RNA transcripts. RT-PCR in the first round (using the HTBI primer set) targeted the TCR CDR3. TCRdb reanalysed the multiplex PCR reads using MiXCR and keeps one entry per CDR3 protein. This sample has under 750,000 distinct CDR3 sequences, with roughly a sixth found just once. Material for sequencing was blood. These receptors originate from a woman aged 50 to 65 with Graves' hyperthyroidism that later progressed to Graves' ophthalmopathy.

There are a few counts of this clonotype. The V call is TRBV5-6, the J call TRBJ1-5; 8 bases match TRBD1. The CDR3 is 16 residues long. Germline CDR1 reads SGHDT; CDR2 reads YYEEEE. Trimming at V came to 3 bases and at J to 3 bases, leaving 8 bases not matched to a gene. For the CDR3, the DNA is TGTGCCAGCAGCTCAGGGACAGGCGTAGCCAATCAGCCCCAGCATTTT. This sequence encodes CASSSGTGVANQPQHF.

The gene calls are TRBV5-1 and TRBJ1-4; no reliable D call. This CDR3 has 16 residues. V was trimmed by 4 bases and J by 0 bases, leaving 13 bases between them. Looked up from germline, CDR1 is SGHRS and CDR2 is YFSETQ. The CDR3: CASSGGPITTNEKLFF. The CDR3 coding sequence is TGCGCCAGCAGCGGCGGACCGATCACAACTAATGAAAAACTGTTTTTT.

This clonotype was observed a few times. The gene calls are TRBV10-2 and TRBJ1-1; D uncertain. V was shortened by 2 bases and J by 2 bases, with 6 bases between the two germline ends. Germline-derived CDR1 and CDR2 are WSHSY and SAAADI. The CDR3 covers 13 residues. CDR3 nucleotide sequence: TGCGCCAGCAGTGAGCAGATAAACACTGAAGCTTTCTTT. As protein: CASSEQINTEAFF.

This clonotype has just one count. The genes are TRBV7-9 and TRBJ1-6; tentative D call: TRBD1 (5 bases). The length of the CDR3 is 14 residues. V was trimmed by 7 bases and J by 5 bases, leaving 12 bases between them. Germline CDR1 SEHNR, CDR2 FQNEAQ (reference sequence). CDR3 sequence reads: CASNTLGDNSPLHF. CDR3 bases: TGTGCCAGCAACACCTTGGGGGATAATTCACCCCTCCACTTT.

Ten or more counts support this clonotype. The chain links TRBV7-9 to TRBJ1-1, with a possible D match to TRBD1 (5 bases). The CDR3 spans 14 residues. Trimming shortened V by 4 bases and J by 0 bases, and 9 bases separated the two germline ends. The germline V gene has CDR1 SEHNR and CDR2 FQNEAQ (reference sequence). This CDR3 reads CASSWGRLNTEAFF. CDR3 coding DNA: TGTGCCAGCAGCTGGGGACGGTTGAACACTGAAGCTTTCTTT. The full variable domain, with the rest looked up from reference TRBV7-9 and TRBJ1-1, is DTGVSQNPRHKITKRGQNVTFRCDPISEHNRLYWYRQTLGQGPEFLTYFQNEAQLEKSRLLSDRFSAERPKGSFSTLEIQRTEQGDSAMYLCASSWGRLNTEAFFGQGTRLTVV.

The CDR3 DNA reads TGTGCCAGCAGTTACGTGTTGGGGACCGGGGAGCTGTTTTTT. Protein sequence: CASSYVLGTGELFF. The chain combines TRBV6-5 with TRBJ2-2; no reliable D call. This CDR3 is 14 amino acids long. CDR1 and CDR2 from the germline V gene are MNHEY and SVGAGI. V lost 2 bases, J lost 5 bases, and 9 bases lay in between.

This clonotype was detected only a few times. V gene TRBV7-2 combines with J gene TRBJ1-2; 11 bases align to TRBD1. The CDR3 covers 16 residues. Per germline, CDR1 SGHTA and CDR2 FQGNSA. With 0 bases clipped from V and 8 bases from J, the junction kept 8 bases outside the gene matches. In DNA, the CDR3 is TGTGCCAGCAGCTTAGCGCACGGACAGGGGGCAAAAGGCTACACCTTC. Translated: CASSLAHGQGAKGYTF.

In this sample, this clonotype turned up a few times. CDR3 residues: CASSLRTYNEQFF. CDR3 coding DNA: TGCGCCAGCAGCTTGCGTACCTACAATGAGCAGTTCTTC. This chain uses TRBV5-1 with TRBJ2-1, with D unresolved. The germline V and J ends were trimmed by 1 base and 2 bases, with 4 bases remaining between them. This CDR3 is 13 amino acids long. CDR1 SGHRS and CDR2 YFSETQ come from the germline V gene. Variable domain in full (rest from reference TRBV5-1 and TRBJ2-1): KAGVTQTPRYLIKTRGQQVTLSCSPISGHRSVSWYQQTPGQGLQFLFEYFSETQRNKGNFPGRFSGRQFSNSRSEMNVSTLELGDSALYLCASSLRTYNEQFFGPGTRLTVL.

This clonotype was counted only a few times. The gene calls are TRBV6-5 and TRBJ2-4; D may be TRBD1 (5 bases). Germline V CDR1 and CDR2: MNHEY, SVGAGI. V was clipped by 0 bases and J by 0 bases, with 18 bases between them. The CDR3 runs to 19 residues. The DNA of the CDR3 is TGTGCCAGCAGTTACTCCGGCAGGGATGGAAGTATAGCCAAAAACATTCAGTACTTC. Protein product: CASSYSGRDGSIAKNIQYF.

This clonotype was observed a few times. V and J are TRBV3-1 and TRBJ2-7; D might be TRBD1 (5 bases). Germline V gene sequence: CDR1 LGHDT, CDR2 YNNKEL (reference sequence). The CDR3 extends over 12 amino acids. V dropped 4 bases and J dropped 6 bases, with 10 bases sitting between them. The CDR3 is CASSPDTSEQYF. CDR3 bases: TGTGCCAGCAGCCCGGACACCAGCGAGCAGTACTTC.

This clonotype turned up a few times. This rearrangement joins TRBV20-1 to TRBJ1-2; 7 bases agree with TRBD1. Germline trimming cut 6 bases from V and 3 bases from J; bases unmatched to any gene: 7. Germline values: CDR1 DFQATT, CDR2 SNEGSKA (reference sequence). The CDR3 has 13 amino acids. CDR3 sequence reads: CSALKGADYGYTF. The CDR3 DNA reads TGCAGTGCATTGAAGGGGGCAGACTATGGCTACACCTTC.

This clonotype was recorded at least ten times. CDR3 bases: TGCGCCAGCAGCTGGGAGGACCCAAGCACAGATACGCAGTATTTT. Its protein is CASSWEDPSTDTQYF. V gene TRBV5-1 combines with J gene TRBJ2-3; TRBD2 is a possible D gene (6 bases). This CDR3 contains 15 residues. Trimming shortened V by 3 bases and J by 0 bases, and 11 bases separated the two germline ends. CDR1 is SGHRS, CDR2 YFSETQ, per germline.

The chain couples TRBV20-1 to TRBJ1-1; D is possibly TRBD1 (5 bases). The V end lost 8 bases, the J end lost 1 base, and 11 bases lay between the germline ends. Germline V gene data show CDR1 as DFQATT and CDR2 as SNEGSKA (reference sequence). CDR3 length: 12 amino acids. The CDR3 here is CSPFGGNTEAFF. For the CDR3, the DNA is TGCAGTCCCTTTGGGGGGAACACTGAAGCTTTCTTT.

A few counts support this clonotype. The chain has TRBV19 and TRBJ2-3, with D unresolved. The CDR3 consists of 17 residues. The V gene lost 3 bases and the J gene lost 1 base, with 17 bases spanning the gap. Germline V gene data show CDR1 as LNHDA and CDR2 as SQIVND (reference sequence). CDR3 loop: CASSMFYGVNGTDTQYF. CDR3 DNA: TGTGCCAGTAGTATGTTCTATGGGGTAAACGGCACAGATACGCAGTATTTT.

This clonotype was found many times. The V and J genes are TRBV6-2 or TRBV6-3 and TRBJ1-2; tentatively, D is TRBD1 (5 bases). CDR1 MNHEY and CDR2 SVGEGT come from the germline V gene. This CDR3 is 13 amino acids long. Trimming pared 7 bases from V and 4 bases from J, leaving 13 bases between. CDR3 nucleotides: TGTGCCAGCAAACCACAGGTCCTCTATGGCTACACCTTC. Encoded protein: CASKPQVLYGYTF.

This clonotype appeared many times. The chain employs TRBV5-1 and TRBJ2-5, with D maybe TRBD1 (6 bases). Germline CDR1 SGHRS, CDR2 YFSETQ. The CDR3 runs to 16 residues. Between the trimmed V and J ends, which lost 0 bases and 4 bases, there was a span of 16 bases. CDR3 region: CASSLATGRGRETQYF. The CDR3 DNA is TGCGCCAGCAGCTTGGCCACAGGGCGAGGGCGAGAGACCCAGTACTTC.

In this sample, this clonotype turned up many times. The CDR3 DNA reads as TGCAGTGCTGGATTGACGAACACTGAAGCTTTCTTT. As protein: CSAGLTNTEAFF. This sequence joins TRBV20-1 and TRBJ1-1; D unresolved. This CDR3 spans 12 amino acids. Trimming stripped 5 bases from V and 1 base from J, with 8 bases between. Germline CDR1 reads DFQATT; CDR2 reads SNEGSKA (reference sequence).

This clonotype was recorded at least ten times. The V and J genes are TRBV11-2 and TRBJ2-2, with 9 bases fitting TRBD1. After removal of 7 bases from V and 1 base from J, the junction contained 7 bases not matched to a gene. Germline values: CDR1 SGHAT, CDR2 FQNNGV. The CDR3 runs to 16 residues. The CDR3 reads CASTLRQGENTGELFF. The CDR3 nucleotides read TGTGCCAGCACCCTACGACAGGGGGAGAACACCGGGGAGCTGTTTTTT.

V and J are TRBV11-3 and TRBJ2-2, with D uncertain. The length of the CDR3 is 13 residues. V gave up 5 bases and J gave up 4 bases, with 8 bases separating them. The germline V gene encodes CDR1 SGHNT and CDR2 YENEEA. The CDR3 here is CASSPTLTGELFF. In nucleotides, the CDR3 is TGTGCCAGCAGCCCTACGCTCACCGGGGAGCTGTTTTTT.

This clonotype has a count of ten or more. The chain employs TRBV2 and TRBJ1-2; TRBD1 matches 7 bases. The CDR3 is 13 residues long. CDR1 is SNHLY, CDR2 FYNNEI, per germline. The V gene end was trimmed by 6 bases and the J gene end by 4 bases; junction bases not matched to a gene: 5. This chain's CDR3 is CASRQGEVYGYTF. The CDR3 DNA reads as TGTGCCAGCAGGCAGGGGGAGGTCTATGGCTACACCTTC.

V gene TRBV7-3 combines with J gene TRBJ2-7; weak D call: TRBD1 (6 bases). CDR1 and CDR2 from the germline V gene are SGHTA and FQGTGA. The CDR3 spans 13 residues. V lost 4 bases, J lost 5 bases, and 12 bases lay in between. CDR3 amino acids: CASSSQGFDEQYF. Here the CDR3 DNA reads TGTGCCAGCAGCTCCCAGGGGTTCGACGAGCAGTACTTC.

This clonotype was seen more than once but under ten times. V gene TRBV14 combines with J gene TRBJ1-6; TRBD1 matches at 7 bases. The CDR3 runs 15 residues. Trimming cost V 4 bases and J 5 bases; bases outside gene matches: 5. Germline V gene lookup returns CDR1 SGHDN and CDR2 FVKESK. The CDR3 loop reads CASSRITGDNSPLHF. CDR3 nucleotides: TGTGCCAGCAGCCGAATCACAGGGGATAATTCACCCCTCCACTTT.

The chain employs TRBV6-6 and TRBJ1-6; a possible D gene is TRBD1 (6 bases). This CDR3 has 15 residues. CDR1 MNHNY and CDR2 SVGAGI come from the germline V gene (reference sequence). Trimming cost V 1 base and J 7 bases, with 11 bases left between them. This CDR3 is CASSYLDTGNSPLHF. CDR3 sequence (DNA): TGTGCCAGCAGTTACTTGGACACAGGGAATTCACCCCTCCACTTT.

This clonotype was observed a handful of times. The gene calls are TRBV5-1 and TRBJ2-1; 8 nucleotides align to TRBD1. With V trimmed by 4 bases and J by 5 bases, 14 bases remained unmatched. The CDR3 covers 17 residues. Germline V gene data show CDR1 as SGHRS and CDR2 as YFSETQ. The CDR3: CASSPLLDRERDNEQFF. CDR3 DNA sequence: TGCGCCAGCAGCCCGCTTCTGGACAGGGAGCGCGACAATGAGCAGTTCTTC.

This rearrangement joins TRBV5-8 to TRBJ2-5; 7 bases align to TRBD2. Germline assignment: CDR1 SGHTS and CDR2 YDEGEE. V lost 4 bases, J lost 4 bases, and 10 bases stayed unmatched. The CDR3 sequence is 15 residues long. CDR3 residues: CASSESLARLETQYF. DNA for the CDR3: TGTGCCAGCAGCGAGTCACTAGCGCGTTTAGAGACCCAGTACTTC.

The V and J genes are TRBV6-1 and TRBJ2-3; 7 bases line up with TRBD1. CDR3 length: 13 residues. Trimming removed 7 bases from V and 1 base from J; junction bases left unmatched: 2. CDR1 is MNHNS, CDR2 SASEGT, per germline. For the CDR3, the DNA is TGTGCCAGCAAAGGGGGCGGCACAGATACGCAGTATTTT. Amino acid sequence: CASKGGGTDTQYF.

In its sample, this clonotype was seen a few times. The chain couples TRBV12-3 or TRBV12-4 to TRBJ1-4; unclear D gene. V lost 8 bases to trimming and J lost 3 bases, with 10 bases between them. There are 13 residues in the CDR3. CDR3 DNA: TGTGCCAGCTCTACGAGAGCTAATGAAAAACTGTTTTTT. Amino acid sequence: CASSTRANEKLFF.

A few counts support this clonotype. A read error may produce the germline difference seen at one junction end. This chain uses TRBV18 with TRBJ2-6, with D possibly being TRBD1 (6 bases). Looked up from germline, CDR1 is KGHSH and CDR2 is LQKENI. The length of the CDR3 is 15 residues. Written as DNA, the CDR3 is TGTGCCAGCTCTCCACAGGGACACGGGGCCAACGTCCTGACTTTC. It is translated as CASSPQGHGANVLTF.